This entry lists 32 T cell receptor beta chains sequenced from one sample in a study of response to subunit inactivated influenza vaccine. TCRdb used MiXCR to reprocess the RT-PCR reads, holding one entry per CDR3 protein. The sample has hundreds of thousands of distinct CDR3 sequences; about 11% are singletons. These data were likewise used in another study, on T cells expressing NK-cell markers. This second report adds: What made the TCR beta cDNA was 5'RACE template switching with UMIs.

Sequencing used PBMCs from blood, obtained on the day of vaccination. Receptor source: a man in his fifties or sixties who received an inactivated influenza vaccine.

The chain joins TRBV7-6 to TRBJ2-2; TRBD1 aligns across 8 bases. V lost 1 base and J lost 0; bases outside the gene matches: 1. The CDR3 contains 16 residues. From germline, CDR1 is SGHVS and CDR2 FNYEAQ. DNA for the CDR3: TGTGCCAGCAGCTTAGAGGACAGGGCGAACACCGGGGAGCTGTTTTTT. It specifies CASSLEDRANTGELFF.

This clonotype was detected only a few times. V usage is TRBV6-2 or TRBV6-3 and J usage is TRBJ2-7, with no clear D. V gave up 2 bases and J gave up 2 bases, with 13 bases separating them. Germline CDR1 and CDR2: MNHEY and SVGEGT. The CDR3 runs to 15 residues. Here the CDR3 DNA reads TGTGCCAGCAGTTACAAGAGGTCTTACCCCTACGAGCAGTACTTC. Protein sequence: CASSYKRSYPYEQYF.

The table lists this clonotype with many counts. The chain uses TRBV14 and TRBJ2-3; the match to TRBD2 covers 8 bases. The ends lost 1 base at V and 3 bases at J; junction bases unmatched: 12. The CDR3 contains 18 residues. In germline, CDR1 is SGHDN, CDR2 FVKESK. CDR3 protein: CASSQGRMIAGTTDTQYF. The CDR3 DNA reads TGTGCCAGCAGCCAAGGCCGGATGATAGCGGGAACAACAGATACGCAGTATTTT.

J is TRBJ1-6 and V is TRBV6-5; no reliable D call. The CDR3 runs to 16 residues. The V gene lost 1 base and the J gene lost 7 bases, with 14 bases spanning the gap. Germline V gene sequence: CDR1 MNHEY, CDR2 SVGAGI. CDR3 DNA sequence: TGTGCCAGCAGTTACTTCGGTGTCGGCGGAAATTCACCCCTCCACTTT. Protein: CASSYFGVGGNSPLHF.

V usage is TRBV28 and J usage is TRBJ2-2; D unresolved. The length of the CDR3 is 13 residues. In germline, CDR1 is MDHEN, CDR2 SYDVKM. CDR3 amino acids: CAMAAPNTGELFF. In DNA form, the CDR3 reads TGTGCTATGGCAGCACCGAACACCGGGGAGCTGTTTTTT.

This clonotype was detected only a few times. The chain joins TRBV20-1 to TRBJ2-7, with 7 bases fitting TRBD2. The V segment lost 0 bases and the J segment 4 bases; nucleotides outside the gene matches: 9. Germline CDR1 and CDR2: DFQATT and SNEGSKA (reference sequence). The CDR3 is 15 residues long. The DNA of the CDR3 is TGCAGTGCTAGAGATTGGGAGGGTCCGGGTTACGAGCAGTACTTC. Amino acid sequence: CSARDWEGPGYEQYF.

The V gene is TRBV15, the J gene TRBJ2-7; no clear D gene. Germline CDR1 LNHNV, CDR2 YYDKDF (reference sequence). V lost 4 bases to trimming and J lost 4 bases, with 11 bases between them. The length of the CDR3 is 13 residues. The CDR3 loop is CATSKIGVYEQYF. In DNA form, the CDR3 reads TGTGCCACCAGCAAGATCGGAGTTTACGAGCAGTACTTC.

Only a few counts were recorded for this clonotype. The gene calls are TRBV6-5 and TRBJ1-6, with no clear D. CDR1 MNHEY and CDR2 SVGAGI come from the germline V gene. This CDR3 is 13 amino acids long. Trimming removed 0 bases at V and 6 bases at J, with 3 bases between. CDR3 amino acids: CASSYSFNSPLHF. In DNA, the CDR3 is TGTGCCAGCAGTTACTCGTTTAATTCACCCCTCCACTTT.

The genes are TRBV13 and TRBJ1-6; 7 bases line up with TRBD1. Per germline, CDR1 PRHDT and CDR2 FYEKMQ (reference sequence). CDR3 size: 14 residues. Germline trimming cut 5 bases from V and 4 bases from J; bases unmatched to any gene: 2. CDR3 sequence reads: CASSQGEYNSPLHF. The CDR3 DNA sequence: TGTGCCAGCAGCCAGGGGGAGTATAATTCACCCCTCCACTTT.

This rearrangement joins TRBV5-4 to TRBJ2-3; the D call may be TRBD1 or TRBD2 (5 bases each). The CDR3 covers 15 residues. Trimming removed 5 bases at V and 8 bases at J, with 21 bases between. Germline CDR1 and CDR2: SGHNT and YYREEE (reference sequence). CDR3 loop: CASRPRGDSRGTQYF. The CDR3, as DNA: TGTGCCAGCAGGCCCCGAGGGGATTCTCGGGGTACGCAGTATTTT.

There are many counts of this clonotype. This sequence joins TRBV11-2 and TRBJ1-4, with D tentatively TRBD1 (6 bases). This CDR3 is built from 16 residues. The V gene lost 5 bases and the J gene lost 4 bases, with 17 bases spanning the gap. Germline V gives CDR1 SGHAT, CDR2 FQNNGV. This chain's CDR3 is CASSRPSEDSNEKLFF. In DNA form, the CDR3 reads TGTGCCAGCAGCCGACCCTCTGAGGACAGTAATGAAAAACTGTTTTTT. Based on the CDR3 plus reference TRBV11-2 and TRBJ1-4, the full variable domain is EAGVAQSPRYKIIEKRQSVAFWCNPISGHATLYWYQQILGQGPKLLIQFQNNGVVDDSQLPKDRFSAERLKGVDSTLKIQPAKLEDSAVYLCASSRPSEDSNEKLFFGSGTQLSVL.

The gene calls are TRBV28 and TRBJ2-7; tentative D call: TRBD1 (6 bases). Trimming took 8 bases from V and 0 from J, leaving 11 bases between them. There are 13 residues in the CDR3. CDR1 is MDHEN and CDR2 is SYDVKM in the germline V gene. The CDR3 sequence is CASLRDNSYEQYF. The CDR3 DNA reads as TGTGCCAGCCTACGGGACAACTCCTACGAGCAGTACTTC.

The V call is TRBV7-8, the J call TRBJ2-2, with 7 bases aligning to TRBD1. Per the germline V gene, CDR1 is SGHVS and CDR2 is FQNEAQ. The CDR3 is 19 residues long. V dropped 7 bases and J dropped 5; count of bases not matched to a gene: 22. In DNA, the CDR3 is TGTGCCAGCAACCAAAGAAGATTAACTCGACAGGGCGGTACCGGGGAGCTGTTTTTT. Encoded protein: CASNQRRLTRQGGTGELFF.

This clonotype was found a few times. The chain recombines TRBV11-2 with TRBJ2-5; 7 nucleotides match TRBD2. The germline V gene has CDR1 SGHAT and CDR2 FQNNGV. The V segment lost 3 bases and the J segment 2 bases; nucleotides outside the gene matches: 6. The CDR3 covers 15 residues. The CDR3 reads CASSLGIAGQETQYF. The CDR3 DNA follows: TGTGCCAGCAGCTTGGGGATAGCGGGTCAAGAGACCCAGTACTTC. The full variable domain, its missing parts supplied by reference TRBV11-2 and TRBJ2-5, is EAGVAQSPRYKIIEKRQSVAFWCNPISGHATLYWYQQILGQGPKLLIQFQNNGVVDDSQLPKDRFSAERLKGVDSTLKIQPAKLEDSAVYLCASSLGIAGQETQYFGPGTRLLVL.

This clonotype was detected ten times or more. V usage is TRBV6-1 and J usage is TRBJ1-3; a possible D gene is TRBD1 (5 bases). The germline gives CDR1 MNHNS, CDR2 SASEGT. The CDR3 covers 15 residues. Trimming shortened V by 2 bases and J by 1 base, and 9 bases separated the two germline ends. DNA of the CDR3: TGTGCCAGCAGTGAAACGGGGCGATCTGGAAACACCATATATTTT. Protein sequence: CASSETGRSGNTIYF.

This clonotype was seen at least ten times. The rearrangement joins TRBV30 to TRBJ2-7, with TRBD2 matching 9 bases. The V gene's germline CDR1 is GTSNPN and CDR2 SVGIG (reference sequence). The CDR3 totals 15 residues. V shed 6 bases, J shed 0 bases, and the junction held 9 bases outside the gene matches. The CDR3 reads CACCGGGGNSYEQYF. For the CDR3, the DNA is TGTGCCTGTTGCGGGGGGGGCGGAAACTCCTACGAGCAGTACTTC.

The chain employs TRBV20-1 and TRBJ2-1; 7 bases line up with TRBD2. In germline, CDR1 is DFQATT, CDR2 SNEGSKA (reference sequence). The V segment lost 5 bases and the J segment 0 bases; nucleotides outside the gene matches: 4. The CDR3 runs 14 residues. The CDR3 DNA is TGCAGTGCTGGGGGGGGGATCTCCTACAATGAGCAGTTCTTC. Protein: CSAGGGISYNEQFF.

The table lists this clonotype with many counts. The chain links TRBV6-1 to TRBJ2-1; the match to TRBD2 covers 12 bases. Trimming removed 7 bases from V and 6 bases from J; junction bases left unmatched: 7. This CDR3 comprises 15 residues. The germline V gene has CDR1 MNHNS and CDR2 SASEGT. The CDR3 spells CASNSGLAGSNEQFF. The CDR3 DNA reads as TGTGCCAGCAACAGTGGACTAGCGGGGTCCAATGAGCAGTTCTTC.

The chain is built from TRBV6-2 or TRBV6-3 and TRBJ2-7; TRBD2 matches 7 bases. Trimming cost V 6 bases and J 6 bases; bases outside gene matches: 5. CDR1 MNHEY and CDR2 SVGEGT come from the germline V gene. The CDR3 spans 12 residues. The CDR3 region is CASRTGLGEQYF. The DNA of the CDR3 is TGTGCCAGCAGAACAGGACTAGGCGAGCAGTACTTC.

This sequence joins TRBV6-2 or TRBV6-3 and TRBJ1-6; D remains unclear. The CDR3 covers 11 residues. Germline V gene data show CDR1 as MNHEY and CDR2 as SVGEGT. Trimming removed 4 bases at V and 9 bases at J, with 4 bases between. The CDR3 reads CASSSGSPLHF. In nucleotides, the CDR3 is TGTGCCAGCAGTTCCGGTTCACCCCTCCACTTT.

Here the CDR3 DNA reads TGTGCCAGCAGCTTAGACGGCGGGGGGTACACGTTTCAGTACTTC. Amino acids: CASSLDGGGYTFQYF. This sequence joins TRBV11-2 and TRBJ2-4; 8 bases agree with TRBD2. Germline CDR1 and CDR2: SGHAT and FQNNGV. The CDR3 consists of 15 residues. V lost 0 bases to trimming and J lost 11 bases; unmatched junction nucleotides: 9.

The chain carries TRBV7-8 and TRBJ2-7, with 8 bases lining up with TRBD1. The germline V gene has CDR1 SGHVS and CDR2 FQNEAQ. J lost 2 bases, V lost 6 bases, and 6 bases had no gene match. The CDR3 contains 14 residues. Written as DNA, the CDR3 is TGTGCCAGCAGTCACAGGGGGTACACCTACGAGCAGTACTTC. Protein sequence: CASSHRGYTYEQYF. The complete variable domain, with remaining parts taken from reference TRBV7-8 and TRBJ2-7, reads GAGVSQSPRYKVAKRGQDVALRCDPISGHVSLFWYQQALGQGPEFLTYFQNEAQLDKSGLPSDRFFAERPEGSVSTLKIQRTQQEDSAVYLCASSHRGYTYEQYFGPGTRLTVT.

The genes are TRBV20-1 and TRBJ2-7; D is possibly TRBD2 (7 bases). The CDR3 sequence is 16 residues long. Germline CDR1 is DFQATT and CDR2 is SNEGSKA (reference sequence). Trimming pared 0 bases from V and 3 bases from J, leaving 18 bases between. The CDR3 is CSARDWGGSSRYEQYF. DNA of the CDR3: TGCAGTGCTAGAGATTGGGGGGGCTCCAGCCGCTACGAGCAGTACTTC.

This clonotype came up many times. The chain combines TRBV11-1 with TRBJ2-1, with 13 bases lining up with TRBD2. Germline trimming cut 5 bases from V and 0 bases from J; bases unmatched to any gene: 10. CDR1 and CDR2 (germline): SGHAT, FQDESV (reference sequence). The CDR3 covers 19 residues. CDR3 protein: CASSALGLAGAASYNEQFF. The CDR3 DNA is TGTGCCAGCAGCGCACTAGGACTAGCGGGAGCGGCCTCCTACAATGAGCAGTTCTTC.

This clonotype was counted between two and nine times. The CDR3 nucleotides read TGCGCCAGCAGCCAATGGGGGGGCGCGAACACTGAAGCTTTCTTT. Residues: CASSQWGGANTEAFF. This rearrangement joins TRBV4-1 to TRBJ1-1; D might be TRBD1 (6 bases). Deletions cut 2 bases from V and 1 base from J, with 11 bases between. This CDR3 spans 15 amino acids. In germline, CDR1 is MGHRA, CDR2 YSYEKL.

This clonotype was seen a handful of times. This chain uses TRBV7-2 with TRBJ1-4; D is uncertain. Germline values: CDR1 SGHTA, CDR2 FQGNSA. Between the trimmed V and J ends, which lost 3 bases and 8 bases, there was a span of 13 bases. This CDR3 has 14 amino acids. As DNA, the CDR3 is TGTGCCAGCAGCTTCTCGGGGATAGGGGAAAAACTGTTTTTT. Residues: CASSFSGIGEKLFF.

This chain connects TRBV6-5 to TRBJ2-5; D gene ambiguous. Germline CDR1 MNHEY, CDR2 SVGAGI. The CDR3 totals 13 residues. V dropped 2 bases and J dropped 5 bases, with 9 bases sitting between them. DNA of the CDR3: TGTGCCAGCAGTTACCCCCCTTTGGAGACCCAGTACTTC. Protein product: CASSYPPLETQYF.

Ten or more counts support this clonotype. The chain joins TRBV29-1 to TRBJ2-5, with D possibly matching TRBD1 (7 bases). There are 12 residues in the CDR3. The V gene's germline CDR1 is SQVTM and CDR2 ANQGSEA. V dropped 8 bases and J dropped 5 bases, with 15 bases sitting between them. The CDR3 region is CSFRGVWETQYF. As DNA, the CDR3 is TGCAGCTTCAGGGGGGTTTGGGAGACCCAGTACTTC. The full variable domain, its missing parts supplied by reference TRBV29-1 and TRBJ2-5, is SAVISQKPSRDICQRGTSLTIQCQVDSQVTMMFWYRQQPGQSLTLIATANQGSEATYESGFVIDKFPISRPNLTFSTLTVSNMSPEDSSIYLCSFRGVWETQYFGPGTRLLVL.

There are a few counts of this clonotype. The genes are TRBV7-8 and TRBJ1-2, with TRBD1 as a possible D gene (5 bases). Germline CDR1 SGHVS, CDR2 FQNEAQ. V was trimmed by 1 base and J by 10 bases, leaving 10 bases between them. The CDR3 totals 12 residues. CDR3 sequence (DNA): TGTGCCAGCAGCTTAGACAGGCTCTTCTACACCTTC. This sequence encodes CASSLDRLFYTF. The whole variable domain, remainder taken from reference TRBV7-8 and TRBJ1-2, is GAGVSQSPRYKVAKRGQDVALRCDPISGHVSLFWYQQALGQGPEFLTYFQNEAQLDKSGLPSDRFFAERPEGSVSTLKIQRTQQEDSAVYLCASSLDRLFYTFGSGTRLTVV.

This clonotype was seen more than once but under ten times. V is TRBV7-9 and J is TRBJ1-3; D gene unclear. Trimming took 5 bases from V and 4 from J, leaving 12 bases between them. The CDR3 loop spans 14 amino acids. Germline V gene sequence: CDR1 SEHNR, CDR2 FQNEAQ (reference sequence). The chain's CDR3 is CASSQSSSGNTIYF. The CDR3 DNA follows: TGTGCCAGCAGCCAGAGTTCCTCCGGAAACACCATATATTTT.

This clonotype was picked up a small number of times. The chain has TRBV7-9 and TRBJ2-3; 7 bases fit TRBD2. Trimming cost V 5 bases and J 3 bases; bases outside gene matches: 2. CDR1 and CDR2 from the germline V gene are SEHNR and FQNEAQ (reference sequence). The CDR3 sequence is 13 residues long. The CDR3 DNA is TGTGCCAGCAGCAAAGCGGGGACAGATACGCAGTATTTT. Encoded protein: CASSKAGTDTQYF.

This chain joins TRBV7-9 and TRBJ2-5, with TRBD2 identical over 9 bases. V was clipped by 2 bases and J by 4 bases; unmatched bases: 5. The CDR3 is 15 residues long. CDR1 is SEHNR, CDR2 FQNEAQ, per germline (reference sequence). For the CDR3, the DNA is TGTGCCAGCAGCTTACTTAGCGGGAGAAGAGAGACCCAGTACTTC. It specifies CASSLLSGRRETQYF.